A selection of T cell receptor beta chains follows, all from one sample in a study of human T cells and chemical hapten exposure. From the RACE reads, TCRdb called clonotypes with MiXCR, one entry per CDR3 protein. The sample consists of 380,000 or so distinct CDR3 sequences, around 4.8% of them appearing once. Sequencing used whole blood, obtained in connection with sensitization to the hapten diphenylcyclopropenone (DPC). Receptor source: a woman aged 45 to 65 with alopecia areata. Some clones in this sample may be carry-over from other donors' samples. CDR3s include the opening cysteine and the closing phenylalanine or tryptophan. Fields, in order: CDR3 DNA, CDR3 protein, clone size, D gene, J gene, V gene. The D gene is left open where the match is weak. Some rows have no size entry. The others give once, few or many, or a class for an expanded clone.

DNA: TGTGCCAGCAGCCGGGACAGGACCAACTATGGCTACACCTTC
CDR3: CASSRDRTNYGYTF
size: few
D: TRBD1
J: TRBJ1-2
V: TRBV27

DNA: TGCAGTGCTAGAGGAGGATGGGGGCGGGATGAGCAGTTCTTC
CDR3: CSARGGWGRDEQFF
size: few
D: -
J: TRBJ2-1
V: TRBV20-1

DNA: TGTGCCAGCAGCCAACCCACCGGGACAGATCCTAACACCGGGGAGCTGTTTTTT
CDR3: CASSQPTGTDPNTGELFF
size: many
D: TRBD1
J: TRBJ2-2
V: TRBV7-9

DNA: TGCAGTGCTAGTGAGGGTGAGCAGTACTTC
CDR3: CSASEGEQYF
size: few
D: -
J: TRBJ2-7
V: TRBV20-1

DNA: TGTGCCAGCACCTCCGGGACATCCTCCTACGAGCAGTACTTC
CDR3: CASTSGTSSYEQYF
size: many
D: -
J: TRBJ2-7
V: TRBV27

DNA: TGTGCCAGCATTATTGGGGCGGACGGTTCACCCCTCCACTTT
CDR3: CASIIGADGSPLHF
size: many
D: -
J: TRBJ1-6
V: TRBV6-1

DNA: TGCAGCGTTGATTGGCCTACCGGGGAGCTGTTTTTT
CDR3: CSVDWPTGELFF
size: few
D: -
J: TRBJ2-2
V: TRBV29-1

DNA: TGCAGTGCCCCTGGGACAGGGCAAAAAGGAAACACCATATATTTT
CDR3: CSAPGTGQKGNTIYF
size: -
D: TRBD1
J: TRBJ1-3
V: TRBV20-1

DNA: TGTGCCAGCAGTCCAAACAGGGGTACCTACAATGAGCAGTTCTTC
CDR3: CASSPNRGTYNEQFF
size: many
D: TRBD1
J: TRBJ2-1
V: TRBV28

DNA: TGTGCCAGCAGGGGGGGAGTAGCGGGATTCCCAGATACGCAGTATTTT
CDR3: CASRGGVAGFPDTQYF
size: many
D: TRBD2
J: TRBJ2-3
V: TRBV5-4

DNA: TGTGCCAGCAGTCCCCTCGGAGGGGCCGATAGCAATCAGCCCCAGCATTTT
CDR3: CASSPLGGADSNQPQHF
size: -
D: -
J: TRBJ1-5
V: TRBV28

DNA: TGCAGTGCTAGGCTATCAGAAATCAGCTATGGCTACACCTTC
CDR3: CSARLSEISYGYTF
size: many
D: -
J: TRBJ1-2
V: TRBV20-1

DNA: TGCAGCGTCTCCGACGCGTACAATGAGCAGTTCTTC
CDR3: CSVSDAYNEQFF
size: few
D: -
J: TRBJ2-1
V: TRBV29-1

DNA: TGCGCCAGCAGCCAAGGGACGGGAGTGGGTTATGAGCAGTTCTTC
CDR3: CASSQGTGVGYEQFF
size: -
D: -
J: TRBJ2-1
V: TRBV4-3

DNA: TGCAGCGCCCGTGACAGGGGGAGAGCGGAGACCCAGTACTTC
CDR3: CSARDRGRAETQYF
size: many
D: TRBD1
J: TRBJ2-5
V: TRBV29-1

DNA: TGCAGTGCCCGCCAGCCAGGGGCGGTTGGCGGCACTGAAGCTTTCTTT
CDR3: CSARQPGAVGGTEAFF
size: many
D: -
J: TRBJ1-1
V: TRBV20-1

DNA: TGCAGCGTTGAGGGGCAGGGGAGCTCCTACAATGAGCAGTTCTTC
CDR3: CSVEGQGSSYNEQFF
size: few
D: -
J: TRBJ2-1
V: TRBV29-1

DNA: TGCAGCGTTGACCCCGGGACAGGGAACTATGGCTACACCTTC
CDR3: CSVDPGTGNYGYTF
size: few
D: TRBD1
J: TRBJ1-2
V: TRBV29-1

DNA: TGTGCCAGCAGCTTAAGTAGGGGGCAGTTTGGCTACACCTTC
CDR3: CASSLSRGQFGYTF
size: -
D: TRBD1
J: TRBJ1-2
V: TRBV5-5

DNA: TGTGCCAGCAGTCCCTGGACAGGGGACTACGAGCAGTACTTC
CDR3: CASSPWTGDYEQYF
size: few
D: TRBD1
J: TRBJ2-7
V: TRBV6-5

DNA: TGCGCCAGCAGGGAGGGACACGTGGATGGCTACACCTTC
CDR3: CASREGHVDGYTF
size: few
D: -
J: TRBJ1-2
V: TRBV10-2

DNA: TGCAGCGTTGAACGTACGAGTACTGAAGCTTTCTTT
CDR3: CSVERTSTEAFF
size: many
D: -
J: TRBJ1-1
V: TRBV29-1

DNA: TGTGCCAGCAGCCAACAGGGGTACACTGAAGCTTTCTTT
CDR3: CASSQQGYTEAFF
size: -
D: -
J: TRBJ1-1
V: TRBV14

DNA: TGTGCCAGCAGTAACCGGGACGGAAGCACAGATACGCAGTATTTT
CDR3: CASSNRDGSTDTQYF
size: many
D: -
J: TRBJ2-3
V: TRBV6-5

DNA: TGTGCCAGCAGGACAGAAGCAACTAATGAAAAACTGTTTTTT
CDR3: CASRTEATNEKLFF
size: few
D: -
J: TRBJ1-4
V: TRBV2

DNA: TGTGCCACCAGCAGAGATCCGGGACAGGACACAGATACGCAGTATTTT
CDR3: CATSRDPGQDTDTQYF
size: -
D: TRBD1
J: TRBJ2-3
V: TRBV15

DNA: TGTGCCAGCAGCTTAGACCAGGGGTCCTCTGGAAACACCATATATTTT
CDR3: CASSLDQGSSGNTIYF
size: -
D: -
J: TRBJ1-3
V: TRBV3-1

DNA: TGTGCCAGCAGCGTCACAGGAGGAACCTACGAGCAGTACTTC
CDR3: CASSVTGGTYEQYF
size: many
D: -
J: TRBJ2-7
V: TRBV7-2

DNA: TGTGCCAGCAGTTTAAGGACTAGCGGGCAGTTCTTC
CDR3: CASSLRTSGQFF
size: many
D: TRBD2
J: TRBJ2-1
V: TRBV28

DNA: TGTGCCAGCAGCTTAAGGGGGCTCACTGAAGCTTTCTTT
CDR3: CASSLRGLTEAFF
size: many
D: TRBD1
J: TRBJ1-1
V: TRBV13

DNA: TGTGCCAGCATCCCCGGGACACGAGGCGATCCTCAGTTCTTC
CDR3: CASIPGTRGDPQFF
size: -
D: -
J: TRBJ2-1
V: TRBV12-3/TRBV12-4

DNA: TGTGCCAGCAGTCCCGGGACCGGCTTCTCCCAGCCCCAGCATTTT
CDR3: CASSPGTGFSQPQHF
size: -
D: -
J: TRBJ1-5
V: TRBV12-3/TRBV12-4

DNA: TGCGCCAGCAGCGTCCGACAGGGGAACGGGGAGCTGTTTTTT
CDR3: CASSVRQGNGELFF
size: few
D: TRBD1
J: TRBJ2-2
V: TRBV5-1

DNA: TGTGCCACCAGTGACACCGGGAGCACAGATACGCAGTATTTT
CDR3: CATSDTGSTDTQYF
size: few
D: -
J: TRBJ2-3
V: TRBV24-1

DNA: TGCAGCGTTGAAGACCCGACAGGGGCGACCTACGAGCAGTACTTC
CDR3: CSVEDPTGATYEQYF
size: many
D: TRBD1
J: TRBJ2-7
V: TRBV29-1

DNA: TGTGCCAGCAGCTTAGTTTTCGGGGACACTGAAGCTTTCTTT
CDR3: CASSLVFGDTEAFF
size: -
D: -
J: TRBJ1-1
V: TRBV7-2

DNA: TGTGCCAGCAGCCAAGGGGGGATTGATGAGCAGTTCTTC
CDR3: CASSQGGIDEQFF
size: many
D: -
J: TRBJ2-1
V: TRBV2

DNA: TGTGCCAGCACCCTCCGCGGCAGACTCAATCAGCCCCAGCATTTT
CDR3: CASTLRGRLNQPQHF
size: many
D: -
J: TRBJ1-5
V: TRBV5-6

DNA: TGCAGTGCTAGAAGACAGGCTCAAGGGACCCAGTACTTC
CDR3: CSARRQAQGTQYF
size: many
D: -
J: TRBJ2-5
V: TRBV20-1